This T cell receptor beta chain was found in a study of cytomegalovirus exposure and HLA in healthy donors (dated by TCRdb to between 2016 and 2019). Background for the entire study: According to an earlier analysis of 587 of the donors, some 170 million T cells yielded roughly 110 million unique TCR beta sequences and around 280 Gb of sequence data. Roughly 300 gigabases of sequencing data and 70 million to 100 million unique TCR sequences were included in an early release covering over 600 HLA-typed donors. Among the roughly 400 genotyped donors, 81% belonged to the genetic ancestry cluster associated with self-reported Caucasian donors. The study was designed to test whether signatures of past pathogen exposure could be identified by cataloging public T cell receptors. The study profiled the T cell repertoires of fewer than 850 subjects by immunosequencing and related them to cytomegalovirus serostatus. Besides the first cohort of roughly 700 subjects, a separate validation cohort made up of roughly 130 different subjects was used. The study combined high-throughput TCR immunosequencing, statistical association of individual TCRs with disease status, and machine learning to predict cytomegalovirus infection status. In a later analysis, previously published TCR beta repertoires from 550 to 700 donors were re-analyzed and high-resolution HLA genotyping was added so that TCR occurrence patterns could be studied. Rather than using new phenotypic data, the later analysis identified candidate immune exposures from TCR beta sequences and from how often those sequences occurred across donors. An earlier analysis of roughly 580 of the donors used high-throughput TCR beta sequencing to judge whether each TCR beta V gene segment behaved as functional or pseudogenic. Donor age, sex, ethnicity and CMV serostatus were compiled together with the repertoire data. A later genetic analysis took genome-wide SNP genotypes for about three fifths of the roughly 700 donors and used that subset as a discovery cohort. Every repertoire in the discovery cohort had been generated on one and the same sequencing platform. Class I and class II HLA loci were covered by the typing at four-digit resolution. Typing coverage differed by locus: A, B, C, DRB1 and DQB1 were typed in roughly 620-630 donors, DQA1 in approximately 520, DPA1 in 606, and DPB1 in just under 490. Roughly five DR-DQ haplotypes were handled as single units for association and clustering, since linkage in the cohort was strong. Among several hundred genotyped donors of the cohort, an average of roughly 230,000 unique TCR beta nucleotide sequences was sequenced per donor, of which about 18% were non-productive. Overall results and qualifications from the work: A few of the identified cytomegalovirus-associated TCR beta chains were confirmed in vitro to be specific for cytomegalovirus antigens. An association between a missense DCLRE1C variant and V-gene and J-gene trimming of TCR beta chains was found in a later genetic analysis and replicated in an independent cohort. In this cohort, only TCR beta chains were sequenced, and detectable features were limited by the absence of alpha or paired-chain data. Assigning TCR associations to individual alleles was difficult when HLA alleles, especially DR and DQ, strongly co-occurred. Most TCR sequences were observed very rarely across donors, whereas some public TCRs were present in many individuals. In an earlier analysis of roughly 500 of the donors, most TCR beta V segments appeared in productive rearrangements about 87% or about 30% of the time, broadly matching IMGT annotations. Some IMGT-functional V segments, including TRBV6-2 and TRBV6-3, could not be distinguished by the 87-base-pair reads and were therefore excluded. In a later analysis, TCR association rates were found to vary across HLA loci, with the most associated TCRs seen for DRB1 alleles and the fewest for HLA-C alleles. At a false discovery rate of 0.05, a later analysis linked 16,951 TCR beta sequences to specific HLA alleles. Compared with the 666-donor mean, donors in an Asian-associated ancestry cluster had fewer N-insertions in productive TCRs, according to a later genetic analysis. A further reported finding was that TCR beta sequences accurately predicted the HLA-A and HLA-B alleles for most subjects in the first cohort. It was suggested by the authors that the approach could potentially be generalized to other disease states and immunological phenotypes. Linkage disequilibrium might explain the correlated functional status among segregating V segments, but an unknown experimental factor could not be excluded. Approximately 18 rarely observed V segments, including chromosome 9 orphons, were excluded from the earlier analysis of just under 600 of the donors because counts were too low. In the study, approximately 160 TCR beta chains were listed as associated with cytomegalovirus. In a later analysis, several top co-occurrence clusters were reported to appear linked to parvovirus B19, influenza, CMV and Epstein-Barr virus. In a later analysis, most CMV-associated TCR beta chains were found to appear HLA-restricted, with HLA associations seemingly driven largely by CMV exposure. Immune exposure information for the cohort was limited to CMV serostatus. Because HLA typing was unavailable for some donors at each locus, only the typed subset was used in association tests. The classifier was reported to diagnose cytomegalovirus status with high specificity and sensitivity in both the original cohort and the validation cohort. The sequencing pipeline was judged likely to have produced a cluster of highly shared sequence variants as a technical artifact. Presence/absence analyses assumed roughly uniform sequencing depth across donors, an assumption that may not hold. Compared with equally common non-associated chains, HLA-associated TCR beta chains in a later analysis were more clonally expanded and had lower generation probabilities.

The cohort comprised hundreds of healthy bone marrow donors. At the time of sampling, all cohort members were nominally healthy, though unrecorded immune exposures were likely present. The donor tested CMV seronegative, placing the donor among the 350 or so seronegative members of the cohort. A peripheral blood sample was collected from each donor, and TCR beta sequencing was performed on peripheral blood mononuclear cells. The Qiagen DNeasy Blood Extraction Kit was used to extract genomic DNA from the blood cell samples. The germline V gene (reference sequence) supplies CDR1 SGHNT and CDR2 YYREEE. The CDR3 covers 14 residues, taking in both the cysteine and the phenylalanine. Only CDR3 DNA is held: 42 bases, read in frame from base 1. The V and J ends are trimmed by 2 bases and 7 bases, leaving 12 bases between them. On this clone itself: The target of this receptor is not known. One base away there is no much larger clone; base qualities are not given.

Receptor amplification or capture employed the immunoSEQ multiplex PCR assay. For the multiplex PCR, a mixture combining 60 forward primers for TCR Vbeta segments and 13 reverse primers for TCR Jbeta segments was used. Amplification of the CDR3 region of rearranged TCR beta genes was performed with a multiplex PCR assay on genomic DNA. On the Illumina HiSeq System, the amplified TCR beta libraries were sequenced as 87-base-pair reads. As for how the authors treated the data: Across the roughly 700 repertoires, a later analysis counted 78 million or so unique TCR beta chains, about 10 million of which were shared by at least two donors. Raw reads were error-corrected and collapsed into unique sequences with a nearest-neighbor algorithm that merged closely related sequences to remove PCR and sequencing errors. CDR3 sequences were aligned to IMGT reference sequences to assign V, D and J gene segments. For a sequence to be retained, a match of at least six nucleotides to both a V gene segment and a J gene segment was required. Rearrangements were classified as productive when the CDR3 lacked stop codons and remained in frame with V and J, and all other rearrangements were classified as non-productive. CDR3 was defined according to IMGT convention as the region running from the second conserved V-encoded cysteine to the conserved J-encoded phenylalanine. The earlier analysis of fewer than 700 of the donors excluded sequences that lacked an unambiguous match to a single V gene segment. An earlier analysis of some 610 of the donors called V segments functional above 56.7% productive rearrangements and segregating when the between-donor standard deviation exceeded 5%. A statistical classification framework was built to diagnose cytomegalovirus status from the catalog of TCR beta chain sequences. V and J gene assignment, in a later analysis, came from comparing TCR nucleotide sequences with IMGT/GENE-DB human TR gene sequences. The TCRdist pipeline was used in a later analysis to assign CDR3 sequences and most-parsimonious VDJ recombination scenarios. In a later analysis, each TCR beta chain was defined by its CDR3 amino acid sequence together with its V-gene family, and reads lacking a unique V-gene family were excluded. To address suspected cross-contamination and a sequencing artifact, a later analysis removed around 590 highly shared, low-generation-probability nucleotide sequences. In a later analysis, a clonal expansion index was calculated for each public chain from normalized within-repertoire ranks of inferred template counts. In a later analysis, generation probabilities were computed with a VDJ recombination model fitted to out-of-frame rearrangements, and the resulting probabilities were checked against IGoR. In a later analysis, hypergeometric tests were used to score TCR-TCR, TCR-HLA and TCR-CMV co-occurrence, with a repertoire-size bias correction applied to TCR pairs. False discovery rates were estimated in a later analysis by permuting HLA or CMV assignments 20 times. In a later analysis, co-occurring TCRs were grouped using DBSCAN, and TCRdist sequence similarity was added for clustering within HLA-allele-positive subsets. Repertoires with fewer than 30,000 or more than 120,000 public chains, plus five repertoires with anomalous nucleotide sharing, were excluded from co-occurrence clustering. The immuneACCESS repertoire file appears here via TCRdb, limited to in-frame rearrangements. These files lack a portion of the clones; in checked studies, under half of the deficit traces to unresolved V genes, and the cause of the others is not known. V, J and clone size are those of that table, while D and trimming were read from the DNA. This sample holds about 140,000 clones; over 60% were observed only once. The top ten hold 3.1% of the sample.

The rearrangement joined TRBV5-4 to TRBJ1-4; a weak D assignment points to TRBD1 (5 bases agree). The sequenced material came from PBMCs. The receptor's source is a male donor in good health and CMV-seronegative. The encoded CDR3 is CASSLGQGGEKLFF. The DNA sequence follows: TGTGCCAGCAGCTTAGGTCAGGGCGGTGAAAAACTGTTTTTT.